These T cell receptor beta chains were read from a single sample in a study of blood T cell repertoires in COVID-19. Data came from immunoSEQ multiplex PCR; TCRdb stores just in-frame clones and leaves some out. The sample consists of about 200,000 clones, roughly 90% of them appearing once. The specimen was PBMCs or T cells enriched from blood (not recorded which). The receptor set was obtained from a woman aged 18 to 35 who had recovered from COVID-19. Both conserved end residues are trimmed from each CDR3.

V gene | CDR3 length | CDR3 protein
TRBV27 | 12 | ASRTPQDTDTQY
TRBV2 | 13 | ASSSYSGTYNEQF
TRBV5-6 | 11 | ASSPGGNYEQY
TRBV6-1 | 14 | ASSEAQGQGYSPLH
TRBV5-4 | 11 | ASSLETGYGYT
TRBV10-3 | 12 | AIRSTGDTGELF
TRBV28 | 14 | ASSLGQGPITGELF
TRBV9 | 14 | ASSVGGGGYTDTQY
TRBV28 | 16 | ASSLPGTGGYGANVLT
TRBV18 | 9 | ASSPGTGGN
TRBV27 | 14 | ASSLQGPRGDSPLH
TRBV29-1 | 11 | SVRGKYGDTIY
TRBV12-3/TRBV12-4 | 11 | ASSTDSNQPQH
TRBV9 | 14 | ASSVAGRTSTDTQY
TRBV9 | 11 | ASSLLEIGEAF
TRBV5-1 | 13 | ASSLDGTGGRGYT
TRBV9 | 12 | ASTSAGRGYGYT
TRBV6-4 | 15 | ASSDSEIAASTDTQY
TRBV10-3 | 12 | AISERGGGDTQY
TRBV7-9 | 12 | ASSPDRGSHEQY
TRBV27 | 12 | ASKPGTGLHEQY
TRBV18 | 15 | ASSPALGQGASETQY
TRBV20-1 | 8 | SALQGAAF
TRBV11-2 | 13 | ASSPTPGQSTEAF
TRBV19 | 14 | ASRERQDVGNTEAF
TRBV11-2 | 13 | ASSWSGHLDYEQY
TRBV5-5 | 11 | ASSLRDRGEQF
TRBV10-3 | 12 | AIRPSGGFYGYT
TRBV7-9 | 13 | ASSLGFRTGIEAF
TRBV5-4 | 14 | ASTPDRGRTTYGYT
TRBV5-5 | 14 | ASSLGFTAFSYEQY
TRBV5-1 | 14 | ASSLETGALRTEAF
TRBV2 | 13 | ASSRQGASNQPQH
TRBV12-3/TRBV12-4 | 9 | ASSFYDTQY
TRBV6-5 | 11 | ASTRDSSYEQY
TRBV3-1/TRBV3-2 | 12 | ASSPPDTYYGYT
TRBV19 | 12 | ASKTGTGGYEQY
TRBV11-2 | 13 | ASSLGVAHYNEQF
TRBV5-8 | 9 | ASSRTGLAF
TRBV10-3 | 11 | AISKGRDYEQY
TRBV27 | 13 | ASSPEAAANYGYT
TRBV3-1/TRBV3-2 | 13 | ASSQAPRDTDTQY
TRBV7-9 | 14 | ASSPELGGGADTQY
TRBV7-9 | 13 | ASSLLQGVEETQY
TRBV6-5 | 13 | ASSYSGSRETEAF
TRBV10-3 | 11 | AISEERTGEAF
TRBV19 | 10 | ASATGNTEAF